This T cell receptor (beta chain) was identified in a study of shared clonotypes between healthy human individuals. Looking at the study overall: Ranging from 18 to 49 in age, donors were two women and a few men.

Replicate PCRs for sorted subsets used around 200 ng DNA; this equaled tens of thousands of T cell genomes. The repertoire was sequenced with immunoSEQ multiplex PCR; TCRdb's copy has only in-frame clones and lacks some. The repertoire holds approximately 720,000 clones, about 90% seen once, with about a quarter in the top ten. Turning to this clone: Its antigen is not identified.

Naive CD8 cells lacked CD45RO and underwent positive selection for CCR7, leaving out terminally differentiated effector memory CD45RA+ cells. All donors qualified as healthy HIV-negative adults and had experienced no recent acute infections or vaccinations. Broader study findings: At large depth, rarefaction still showed sorted-subset sequencing to be incomplete.

CDR3 size: 15 residues. CDR1 is SGHAT, CDR2 FQNNGV, per germline. V shed 4 bases and J shed 1 base, with 13 bases lying between them. The sequence came from a man aged 25 to 45 in good health. The sequencing sample was made of naive CD8+ T cells sorted from blood. This chain links TRBV11-2 with TRBJ1-2; D gene unclear. In DNA form, the CDR3 reads TGTGCCAGCAGCTCCCCCGGACCGAGTAACTATGGCTACACCTTC. Its translation: CASSSPGPSNYGYTF.